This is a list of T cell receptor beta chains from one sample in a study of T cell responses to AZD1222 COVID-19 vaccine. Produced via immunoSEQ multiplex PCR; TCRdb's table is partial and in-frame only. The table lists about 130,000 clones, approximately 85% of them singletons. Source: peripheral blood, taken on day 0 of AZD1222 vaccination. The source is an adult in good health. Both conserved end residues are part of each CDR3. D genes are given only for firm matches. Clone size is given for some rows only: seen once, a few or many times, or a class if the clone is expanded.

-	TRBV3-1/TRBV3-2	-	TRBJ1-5	TGTGCCAGCAGCGACACCGCTCTCCAGCCCCAGCATTTT	CASSDTALQPQHF
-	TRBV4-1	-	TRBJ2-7	TGCGCCAGCAGCCAAGAAGTTTCCAGCCGTTTTTCCTACGAGCAGTACTTC	CASSQEVSSRFSYEQYF
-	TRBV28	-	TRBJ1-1	TGTGCCAGCAGTTTCCCACACCTGGGGGACACTGAAGCTTTCTTT	CASSFPHLGDTEAFF
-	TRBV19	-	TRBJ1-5	TGTGCCAGTAGTGCCCAGGGTATTAGCAATCAGCCCCAGCATTTT	CASSAQGISNQPQHF
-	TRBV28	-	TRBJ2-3	TGTGCCAGCAAGAGACCAGGAGGCACAGATACGCAGTATTTT	CASKRPGGTDTQYF
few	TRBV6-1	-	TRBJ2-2	TGTGCCAGCAGTGACGGTAACACCGGGGAGCTGTTTTTT	CASSDGNTGELFF
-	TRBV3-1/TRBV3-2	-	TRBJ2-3	TGTGCCAGCAGCCAAGATCGCTGGACAGACTTCGGGGCGCAGTATTTT	CASSQDRWTDFGAQYF
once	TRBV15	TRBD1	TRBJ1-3	TGTGCCACCAGCTCCCGGACAGGCTTCGAGAAGGTAAACACCATATATTTT	CATSSRTGFEKVNTIYF
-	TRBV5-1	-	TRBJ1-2	TGCGCCAGCAGCTTGGCCGGGGCCGCGGGTAACGGCTACACCTTC	CASSLAGAAGNGYTF
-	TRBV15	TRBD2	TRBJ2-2	TGTGCCACCAGCATACGTGGACTAGCGTCCGGGGAGCTGTTTTTT	CATSIRGLASGELFF
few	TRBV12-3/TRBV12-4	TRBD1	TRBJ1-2	TGTGCCAGCACCAGGACAGGGCACGGGAGCTACACCTTC	CASTRTGHGSYTF
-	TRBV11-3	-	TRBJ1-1	TGTGCCAGCAGCTTAGATAGGGCAGGGGCGTTGAACACTGAAGCTTTCTTT	CASSLDRAGALNTEAFF
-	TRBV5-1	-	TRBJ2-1	TGCGCCAGCAGCTTGGATAGCTCCTACAATGAGCAGTTCTTC	CASSLDSSYNEQFF
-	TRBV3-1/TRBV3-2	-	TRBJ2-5	TGTGCCAGCAGCCAAGGCTCACCGGGTCAAGAGACCCAGTACTTC	CASSQGSPGQETQYF
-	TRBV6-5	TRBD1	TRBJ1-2	TGTGCCAGCAGTTACTCGACAGGGGAAACAACATATGGCTACACCTTC	CASSYSTGETTYGYTF
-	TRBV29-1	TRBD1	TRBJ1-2	TGCAGCGTTGAAGGACAGGGCTACTATGGCTACACCTTC	CSVEGQGYYGYTF
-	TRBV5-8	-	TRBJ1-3	TGTGCCAGCAGCTTGGGCAGCTCTGGAAACACCATATATTTT	CASSLGSSGNTIYF
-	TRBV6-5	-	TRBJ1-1	TGTGCCAGCAGTTACTCAGGGGATGAAGCTTTCTTT	CASSYSGDEAFF
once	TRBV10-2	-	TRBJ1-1	TGCGCCAGCAGTCCAGCAGTAAACACTGAAGCTTTCTTT	CASSPAVNTEAFF
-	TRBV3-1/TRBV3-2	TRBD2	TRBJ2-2	TGTGCCAGCAGCCCTAGCGGGCTCAACACCGGGGAGCTGTTTTTT	CASSPSGLNTGELFF
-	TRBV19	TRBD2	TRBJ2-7	TGTGCCAGTAGTATAATTCTAGCGGGAGGGCCCTCCGAGCAGTACTTC	CASSIILAGGPSEQYF
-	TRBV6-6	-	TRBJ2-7	TGTGCCAGCAGTACCCCCGGGCGGTACTACGAGCAGTACTTC	CASSTPGRYYEQYF
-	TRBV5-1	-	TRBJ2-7	TGCGCCAGCAGTGGAGGTTTCCGGGAGCAGTACTTC	CASSGGFREQYF
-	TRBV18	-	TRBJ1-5	TGTGCCAGCTCACCAGTTCCAGATAGCAATCAGCCCCAGCATTTT	CASSPVPDSNQPQHF
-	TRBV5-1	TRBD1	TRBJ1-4	TGCGCCAGCAGCTTGGCCCCATCCGGGACAGTTGAAAAACTGTTTTTT	CASSLAPSGTVEKLFF
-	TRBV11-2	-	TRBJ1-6	TGTGCCAGCAGCTCGACGAATTCACCCCTCCACTTT	CASSSTNSPLHF
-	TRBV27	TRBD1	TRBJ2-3	TGTGCCAGCAGTCCAGACAGGGTGCTGGGTACGCAGTATTTT	CASSPDRVLGTQYF
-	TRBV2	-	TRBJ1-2	TGTGCCAGCAGTGAATCGGTGTATGGCTACACCTTC	CASSESVYGYTF
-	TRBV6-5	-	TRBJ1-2	TGTGCCAGCTGGGGCCGGGCTAACTACACCTTC	CASWGRANYTF
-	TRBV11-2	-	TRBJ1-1	TGTGCCAGCAGCCCACAGGGTTGGAACACTGAAGCTTTCTTT	CASSPQGWNTEAFF
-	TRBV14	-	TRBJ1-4	TGTGCCAGCAGCCAAGACCCCAGGGCACTGTTTTTT	CASSQDPRALFF
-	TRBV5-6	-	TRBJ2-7	TGTGCCAGCAGCTTTTGGGCTTCCTACGAGCAGTACTTC	CASSFWASYEQYF
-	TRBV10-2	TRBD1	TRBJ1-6	TGCGCCAGCAGTGAGTCGGACAGGGCGCCCCTCCACTTT	CASSESDRAPLHF